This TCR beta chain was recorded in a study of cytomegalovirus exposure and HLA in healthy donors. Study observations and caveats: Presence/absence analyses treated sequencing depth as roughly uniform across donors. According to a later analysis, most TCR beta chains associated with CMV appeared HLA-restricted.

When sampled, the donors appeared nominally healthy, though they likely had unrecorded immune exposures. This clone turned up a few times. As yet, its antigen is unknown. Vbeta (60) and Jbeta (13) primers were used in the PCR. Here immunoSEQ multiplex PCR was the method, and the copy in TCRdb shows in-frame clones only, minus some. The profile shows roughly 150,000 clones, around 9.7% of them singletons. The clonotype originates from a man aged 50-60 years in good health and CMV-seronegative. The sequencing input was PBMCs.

CDR3 coding DNA: TGTGCCAGCAGCTTAAGACAGCGAGCCTACGAGCAGTACTTC. Translating gives CASSLRQRAYEQYF. The V gene is TRBV6-5, the J gene TRBJ2-7, with a possible D match to TRBD1 (5 bases). The CDR3 extends over 14 amino acids. Trimming took off 6 bases at V and 2 bases at J, with 14 bases between the two ends. Per the germline V gene, CDR1 is MNHEY and CDR2 is SVGAGI.